The next 30 T cell receptor beta chains were all read from a single sample in a study of early T cells in non-severe SARS-CoV-2 infection. TCRdb independently ran MiXCR on the 5' RACE reads; one entry per CDR3 protein. The sample shows tens of thousands of distinct CDR3 sequences, roughly 4% of them seen only once. Sequences were obtained from whole blood. The receptors were gathered from an adult who was a healthcare worker with PCR-confirmed SARS-CoV-2 infection or an uninfected control (not recorded which).

This clonotype was detected ten times or more. The V gene is TRBV5-1, the J gene TRBJ2-7; 11 bases align to TRBD1. The V segment lost 4 bases and the J segment 7 bases; nucleotides outside the gene matches: 7. Per germline, CDR1 SGHRS and CDR2 YFSETQ. The CDR3 runs to 14 residues. The CDR3: CASSPGQGDVEQYF. The CDR3 DNA reads as TGCGCCAGCAGCCCGGGACAGGGGGATGTGGAGCAGTACTTC.

This clonotype was observed at least ten times. One end of the junction does not line up with germline, which may come from a read error. The chain joins TRBV7-7 to TRBJ2-5; 7 nucleotides agree with TRBD1. The CDR3 extends over 13 amino acids. Germline loops: CDR1 SSHAT, CDR2 FNYEAQ (reference sequence). The CDR3 region is CASSSYRGETQYF. The CDR3 DNA reads TGTGCTAGCAGCTCCTACAGGGGAGAGACCCAGTACTTC.

This clonotype was picked up a small number of times. Written as DNA, the CDR3 is TGTGCCAGTCAAGAAGGGGTACGGTCCTACGAGCAGTACTTC. This encodes CASQEGVRSYEQYF. The chain joins TRBV2 to TRBJ2-7; D might be TRBD1 (5 bases). The germline V gene encodes CDR1 SNHLY and CDR2 FYNNEI. The V end lost 9 bases, the J end lost 1 base, and 16 bases lay between the germline ends. This CDR3 has 14 residues.

This clonotype was seen many times. The V and J genes are TRBV30 and TRBJ1-1; 7 nucleotides align to TRBD1. There are 13 residues in the CDR3. Germline V gene data show CDR1 as GTSNPN and CDR2 as SVGIG (reference sequence). V shed 0 bases, J shed 8 bases, and the junction held 6 bases outside the gene matches. The CDR3 DNA reads TGTGCCTGGAGTGTAAACAACAGGGGAGAAGCTTTCTTT. Its protein product is CAWSVNNRGEAFF.

This clonotype was seen at least ten times. CDR3 amino acids: CATTQDFFSYNEQFF. The DNA of the CDR3 is TGTGCCACCACCCAGGACTTCTTCTCCTACAATGAGCAGTTCTTC. The rearrangement links TRBV28 to TRBJ2-1; D is perhaps TRBD2 (5 bases). CDR1 is MDHEN, CDR2 SYDVKM, per germline. The CDR3 contains 15 residues. V dropped 10 bases and J dropped 0 bases, with 16 bases sitting between them.

This clonotype was counted ten times or more. The rearrangement links TRBV11-1 to TRBJ2-1; D call uncertain. The CDR3 loop spans 13 amino acids. The germline V gene encodes CDR1 SGHAT and CDR2 FQDESV (reference sequence). Trimming left V 1 base short and J 4 bases short, with 5 bases between. As DNA, the CDR3 is TGTGCCAGCAGCTTAGGTGGATACAATGAGCAGTTCTTC. Encoded protein: CASSLGGYNEQFF.

The sample holds many counts of this clonotype. The CDR3 protein is CSVLAGLTDTQYF. DNA of the CDR3: TGCAGCGTCCTGGCGGGGCTCACAGATACGCAGTATTTT. V usage is TRBV29-1 and J usage is TRBJ2-3; maybe TRBD2 (6 bases). CDR3 length equals 13 residues. Germline CDR1 reads SQVTM; CDR2 reads ANQGSEA. Deletions cut 6 bases from V and 2 bases from J, with 12 bases between.

This clonotype was detected many times. This rearrangement joins TRBV28 to TRBJ2-1, with 11 bases lining up with TRBD1. The V gene end was trimmed by 8 bases and the J gene end by 2 bases; junction bases not matched to a gene: 2. This CDR3 comprises 14 residues. Germline V CDR1 and CDR2: MDHEN, SYDVKM. The CDR3 bases are TGTGCCAGCCGGGGACAGGGGGCCTACAATGAGCAGTTCTTC. Protein product: CASRGQGAYNEQFF.

This clonotype is judged medium-sized. The rearrangement joins TRBV20-1 to TRBJ2-3; 7 positions match TRBD2. CDR3 length: 15 amino acids. The ends lost 3 bases at V and 1 base at J; junction bases unmatched: 7. Germline CDR1 and CDR2: DFQATT and SNEGSKA (reference sequence). The CDR3 here is CSASAGTSGTDTQYF. The DNA for the CDR3 is TGCAGTGCTAGCGCCGGAACTAGCGGCACAGATACGCAGTATTTT.

This clonotype was counted ten times or more. The chain recombines TRBV7-6 with TRBJ1-6; D is perhaps TRBD1 (5 bases). The length of the CDR3 is 14 residues. The V end lost 1 base, the J end lost 9 bases, and 10 bases lay between the germline ends. Germline loops: CDR1 SGHVS, CDR2 FNYEAQ. The CDR3 spells CASSLGQGTSPLHF. DNA for the CDR3: TGTGCCAGCAGCTTAGGTCAGGGAACTTCACCCCTCCACTTT.

The sample holds many counts of this clonotype. This chain joins TRBV2 and TRBJ2-7; D tentatively fits TRBD1 or TRBD2 (6 bases each). The germline CDR1 and CDR2 sequences are SNHLY and FYNNEI. CDR3 length: 15 amino acids. The V gene lost 8 bases and the J gene lost 3 bases, with 20 bases spanning the gap. CDR3 sequence reads: CASAEGTGGVYEQYF. The CDR3 nucleotides are TGTGCCAGCGCCGAGGGCACCGGGGGCGTCTACGAGCAGTACTTC. The full variable domain, with the rest looked up from reference TRBV2 and TRBJ2-7, is EPEVTQTPSHQVTQMGQEVILRCVPISNHLYFYWYRQILGQKVEFLVSFYNNEISEKSEIFDDQFSVERPDGSNFTLKIRSTKLEDSAMYFCASAEGTGGVYEQYFGPGTRLTVT.

This clonotype was seen at least ten times. The chain combines TRBV12-3 or TRBV12-4 with TRBJ1-5; D uncertain. Trimming took off 6 bases at V and 5 bases at J, with 11 bases between the two ends. The CDR3 has 13 residues. For the CDR3, the DNA is TGTGCCAGCAGCCCGGGGATCCATCAGCCCCAGCATTTT. As protein: CASSPGIHQPQHF.

This clonotype was detected many times. J is TRBJ2-5 and V is TRBV9; 9 positions agree with TRBD2. From germline, CDR1 is SGDLS and CDR2 YYNGEE. The V segment lost 0 bases and the J segment 5 bases; nucleotides outside the gene matches: 8. There are 16 residues in the CDR3. The CDR3 nucleotides read TGTGCCAGCAGCGTAGCTTTTAGCGGGGGCCAGGAGACCCAGTACTTC. This codes for CASSVAFSGGQETQYF. The variable domain in full, completed from reference TRBV9 and TRBJ2-5, reads DSGVTQTPKHLITATGQRVTLRCSPRSGDLSVYWYQQSLDQGLQFLIQYYNGEERAKGNILERFSAQQFPDLHSELNLSSLELGDSALYFCASSVAFSGGQETQYFGPGTRLLVL.

Ten or more counts support this clonotype. CDR3 residues: CSARGLAGVTDTQYF. The CDR3 DNA reads as TGCAGTGCTCGGGGACTAGCGGGAGTTACAGATACGCAGTATTTT. The chain recombines TRBV20-1 with TRBJ2-3; 14 bases agree with TRBD2. This CDR3 contains 15 residues. The V segment lost 5 bases and the J segment 3 bases; nucleotides outside the gene matches: 4. Germline lookup yields CDR1 DFQATT and CDR2 SNEGSKA (reference sequence).

This clonotype was recorded many times. V usage is TRBV18 and J usage is TRBJ1-1; 8 bases are a match to TRBD1. This CDR3 comprises 16 residues. Trimming at V came to 2 bases and at J to 1 base, leaving 6 bases not matched to a gene. Germline V gene sequence: CDR1 KGHSH, CDR2 LQKENI. Written as DNA, the CDR3 is TGTGCCAGCTCACCAGATCTACAGGGGGGGAACACTGAAGCTTTCTTT. It translates to CASSPDLQGGNTEAFF.

This clonotype was observed at least ten times. The rearrangement joins TRBV30 to TRBJ2-7, with TRBD2 matching over 8 bases. Trimming cost V 3 bases and J 5 bases; bases outside gene matches: 6. Germline CDR1 and CDR2: GTSNPN and SVGIG (reference sequence). CDR3 size: 13 residues. The CDR3 DNA is TGTGCCTGGAGACGAGCGGGGGCGGACGAGCAGTACTTC. It encodes CAWRRAGADEQYF.

This clonotype was detected ten times or more. The V and J genes are TRBV6-2 or TRBV6-3 and TRBJ2-3; D uncertain. The CDR3 extends over 12 amino acids. V gave up 5 bases and J gave up 0 bases, with 3 bases separating them. Germline V gives CDR1 MNHEY, CDR2 SVGEGT. The CDR3 DNA is TGTGCCAGCAGTCGTAGCACAGATACGCAGTATTTT. Its protein is CASSRSTDTQYF.

This clonotype was recorded many times. The V call is TRBV3-1, the J call TRBJ2-5; TRBD2 is a possible D gene (5 bases). Germline V lookup: CDR1 LGHDT, CDR2 YNNKEL (reference sequence). V was cut by 1 base and J by 4 bases, with 10 bases left in between. The CDR3 runs 14 residues. The CDR3 reads CASSQGVGGETQYF. The CDR3 bases are TGTGCCAGCAGCCAAGGGGTAGGAGGAGAGACCCAGTACTTC.

This chain links TRBV5-1 with TRBJ1-2; tentatively, D is TRBD1 (5 bases). V lost 3 bases and J lost 7, with 13 bases in between. Germline V CDR1 and CDR2: SGHRS, YFSETQ. The CDR3 contains 13 residues. The DNA of the CDR3 is TGCGCCAGCAGCTCGCTCTTCGGGGCTGGCTACACCTTC. It encodes CASSSLFGAGYTF.

This clonotype was detected ten times or more. V is TRBV7-6 and J is TRBJ2-5, with D unresolved. Germline V gene data show CDR1 as SGHVS and CDR2 as FNYEAQ. V lost 2 bases to trimming and J lost 1 base, with 14 bases between them. The CDR3 has 16 amino acids. DNA for the CDR3: TGTGCCAGCAGCTTAAGGCTCGGGCGCAGCCAAGAGACCCAGTACTTC. Translating it yields CASSLRLGRSQETQYF.

This clonotype was counted many times. The chain has TRBV7-9 and TRBJ2-1, with 7 bases lining up with TRBD2. V trimming: 4 bases; J trimming: 7 bases; junction bases outside the gene matches: 10. Germline CDR1 SEHNR, CDR2 FQNEAQ (reference sequence). The CDR3 runs to 15 residues. The CDR3 DNA reads TGTGCCAGCAGCTCCACTAGCGCCGTTTTTAATGAGCAGTTCTTC. Its protein product is CASSSTSAVFNEQFF.

The V gene is TRBV15, the J gene TRBJ1-5; 7 bases are shared with TRBD1. The germline gives CDR1 LNHNV, CDR2 YYDKDF (reference sequence). V was clipped by 5 bases and J by 3 bases; unmatched bases: 4. The CDR3 spans 14 residues. CDR3 loop: CATSEDRHNQPQHF. CDR3 DNA: TGTGCCACCAGCGAGGACAGGCACAATCAGCCCCAGCATTTT.

This clonotype was detected ten times or more. The chain carries TRBV20-1 and TRBJ2-7; D remains ambiguous. Germline V CDR1 and CDR2: DFQATT, SNEGSKA (reference sequence). V lost 3 bases, J lost 3 bases, and 9 bases lay in between. The CDR3 runs to 12 residues. This CDR3 reads CSARRQDYEQYF. CDR3 DNA: TGCAGTGCTAGGCGCCAGGACTACGAGCAGTACTTC.

This clonotype was seen many times. The chain recombines TRBV19 with TRBJ1-5; D is unresolved. CDR3 length equals 15 residues. Trimming took off 0 bases at V and 4 bases at J, with 10 bases between the two ends. Germline CDR1 and CDR2: LNHDA and SQIVND (reference sequence). The CDR3 region has the DNA TGTGCCAGTAGTATAGATGCGCCCGGGAATCAGCCCCAGCATTTT. Translation gives CASSIDAPGNQPQHF.

This clonotype was counted many times. The chain uses TRBV6-1 and TRBJ1-2; 8 bases are shared with TRBD1. J gave up 6 bases and V 2 bases, and 5 bases lay outside the gene matches. The germline CDR1 and CDR2 sequences are MNHNS and SASEGT. The CDR3 consists of 14 residues. CDR3 bases: TGTGCCAGCAGTGAAACAGGGGGAGGTCATGGCTACACCTTC. This translates into CASSETGGGHGYTF.

This clonotype was counted many times. V gene TRBV5-4 combines with J gene TRBJ2-1; 8 bases line up with TRBD2. Germline CDR1 reads SGHNT; CDR2 reads YYREEE (reference sequence). Germline trimming cut 4 bases from V and 3 bases from J; bases unmatched to any gene: 18. There are 19 residues in the CDR3. CDR3: CASSPRVPVSGGSYNEQFF. DNA for the CDR3: TGTGCCAGCAGCCCCCGTGTGCCCGTCAGCGGGGGTAGCTACAATGAGCAGTTCTTC.

This clonotype has at least ten counts. The CDR3 sequence: CASSTTGTSAYEQYF. Written as DNA, the CDR3 is TGCGCCAGCAGCACTACCGGGACTAGTGCTTACGAGCAGTACTTC. V usage is TRBV5-1 and J usage is TRBJ2-7; 8 nucleotides agree with TRBD2. V shed 4 bases, J shed 4 bases, and the junction held 10 bases outside the gene matches. From germline, CDR1 is SGHRS and CDR2 YFSETQ. The CDR3 loop spans 15 amino acids.

This clonotype was detected many times. The V gene is TRBV6-2 or TRBV6-3, the J gene TRBJ2-1; 10 bases are a match to TRBD2. J lost 9 bases, V lost 8 bases, and 10 bases had no gene match. CDR1 and CDR2 (germline): MNHEY, SVGEGT. The CDR3 runs to 14 residues. This CDR3 is CASGELAGLGEQFF. CDR3 nucleotide sequence: TGTGCCAGCGGGGAACTAGCGGGACTAGGTGAGCAGTTCTTC.

This clonotype was detected ten times or more. V usage is TRBV6-5 and J usage is TRBJ2-7, with TRBD1 matching over 8 bases. CDR3 length: 18 amino acids. The V gene's germline CDR1 is MNHEY and CDR2 SVGAGI. Germline trimming cut 6 bases from V and 0 bases from J; bases unmatched to any gene: 16. CDR3 nucleotide sequence: TGTGCCAGCAGATCCGACAGGGGTCTAGCGCCAACCTCCTACGAGCAGTACTTC. Translating it yields CASRSDRGLAPTSYEQYF.

This clonotype was seen at least ten times. The chain is built from TRBV14 and TRBJ1-1; D unresolved. Trimming stripped 7 bases from V and 6 bases from J, with 15 bases between. CDR1 is SGHDN and CDR2 is FVKESK in the germline V gene. This CDR3 is 13 amino acids long. This CDR3 reads CASTPTGVAEAFF. The CDR3 nucleotides read TGTGCCAGCACCCCCACCGGGGTGGCTGAAGCTTTCTTT.